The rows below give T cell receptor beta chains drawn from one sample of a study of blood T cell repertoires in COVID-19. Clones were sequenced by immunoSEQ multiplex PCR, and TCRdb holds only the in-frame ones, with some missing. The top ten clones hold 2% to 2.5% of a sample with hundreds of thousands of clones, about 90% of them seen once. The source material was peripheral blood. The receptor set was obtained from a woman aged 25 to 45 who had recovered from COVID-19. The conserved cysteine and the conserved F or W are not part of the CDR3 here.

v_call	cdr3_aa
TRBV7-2	ASSSYRGRGANVLT
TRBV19	ASSISGTRINSPLH
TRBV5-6	ASSFWGRETQY
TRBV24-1	AYNHGEEGTGELF
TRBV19	ASSLRLNNQPQH
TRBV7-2	ASRRPGLAGIEQF
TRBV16	ASSQTQGKNEQY
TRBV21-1	ASSKAKDRGRDNEQF
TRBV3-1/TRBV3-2	ASSQDREETQY
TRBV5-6	ASNHEADTQY
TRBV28	ASTQGGTSGSFEQF
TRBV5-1	ASRPTATAGEKLF
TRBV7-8	ASSLDTYTEAF
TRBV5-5	ASSLAIGEGYEQY
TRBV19	ASSIVGGSSYEQY
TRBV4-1	ASSQDYASGSMNEQF
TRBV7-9	ASSPSQGDYGYT
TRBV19	ASSIDQQPQH
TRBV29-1	SVEVRDSLYEQY
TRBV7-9	ASSQGLSSYEQY
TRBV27	ASSSRPLAVYNEQF
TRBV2	ASSLTGELF
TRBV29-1	SVVTGTGVYEQY
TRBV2	ASRGQYNEQF
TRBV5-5	ASSRTGGEQY
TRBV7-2	ASTRDRNTEAF
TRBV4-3	ASSQEQDGSNQPQH
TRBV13	ATLPDGTGELF
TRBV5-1	ASSQWGQSEAF
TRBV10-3	AISVDRRLEQF
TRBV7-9	ASSLGKAAGDMTGELF
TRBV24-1	ATSDFPASSFGETQY
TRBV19	ASSIRLLSSGNTIY
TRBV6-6	ASSQGRPGNFAYEQY
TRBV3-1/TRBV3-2	ASSPTGLVYNEQF
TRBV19	ASSITSGGLSFEQF
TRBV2	ASSDPTGDYEKLF
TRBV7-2	ASTNLKTGILY
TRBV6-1	ASSDPTGGIREAF
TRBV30	AWSGDREAF
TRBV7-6	ASSSHRETYNEQF
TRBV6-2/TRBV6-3	ASSYTRGNEQF
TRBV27	ASSFADNYGYT